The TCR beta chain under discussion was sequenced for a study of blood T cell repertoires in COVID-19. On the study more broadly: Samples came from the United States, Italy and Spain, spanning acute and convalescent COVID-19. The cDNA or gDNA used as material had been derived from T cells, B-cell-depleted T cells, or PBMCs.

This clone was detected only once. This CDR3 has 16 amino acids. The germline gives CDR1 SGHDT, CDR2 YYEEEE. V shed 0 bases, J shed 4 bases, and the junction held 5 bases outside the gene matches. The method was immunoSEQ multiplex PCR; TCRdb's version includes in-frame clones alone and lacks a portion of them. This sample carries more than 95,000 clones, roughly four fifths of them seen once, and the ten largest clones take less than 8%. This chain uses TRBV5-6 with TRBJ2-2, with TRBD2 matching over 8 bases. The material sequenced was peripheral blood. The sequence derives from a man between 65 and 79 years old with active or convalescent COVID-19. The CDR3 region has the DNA TGTGCCAGCAGCTTGGGCGAGCGGGAGTTCACCGGGGAGCTGTTTTTT. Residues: CASSLGEREFTGELFF. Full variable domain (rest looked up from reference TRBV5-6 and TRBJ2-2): DAGVTQSPTHLIKTRGQQVTLRCSPKSGHDTVSWYQQALGQGPQFIFQYYEEEERQRGNFPDRFSGHQFPNYSSELNVNALLLGDSALYLCASSLGEREFTGELFFGEGSRLTVL.